This record covers a single TCR beta chain. This entry is derived from a study of cytotoxic CD8 clonotypes in ibrutinib-treated CLL. This table comes from immunoSEQ multiplex PCR, and its TCRdb copy is limited to in-frame clones, with some not included. The table shows 150,000 to 200,000 clones, with roughly 88% occurring only once. CDR1 SNHLY and CDR2 FYNNEI come from the germline V gene. The CDR3 runs 15 residues. Trimming shortened V by 6 bases and J by 3 bases, and 15 bases separated the two germline ends. This clonotype originated in a human donor with chronic lymphocytic leukemia. Here the sequenced sample was PBMCs, taken at disease progression, from a patient treated with ibrutinib. The rearrangement joins TRBV2 to TRBJ1-5; tentatively, D is TRBD1 (6 bases). The CDR3 here is CASRPTGWVNQPQHF. DNA of the CDR3: TGTGCCAGCAGACCCACAGGGTGGGTCAATCAGCCCCAGCATTTT.